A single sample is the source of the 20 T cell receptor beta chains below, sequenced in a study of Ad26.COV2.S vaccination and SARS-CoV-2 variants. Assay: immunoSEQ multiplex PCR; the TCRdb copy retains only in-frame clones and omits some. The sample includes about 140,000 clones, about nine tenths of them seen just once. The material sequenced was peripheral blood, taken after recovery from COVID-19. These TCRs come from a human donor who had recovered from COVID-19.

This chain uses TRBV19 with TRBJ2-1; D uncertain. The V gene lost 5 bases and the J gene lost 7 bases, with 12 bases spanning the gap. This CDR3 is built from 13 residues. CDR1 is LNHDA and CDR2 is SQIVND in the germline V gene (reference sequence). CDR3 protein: CASSPTNRNEQFF. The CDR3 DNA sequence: TGTGCCAGTAGTCCCACCAACAGAAATGAGCAGTTCTTC.

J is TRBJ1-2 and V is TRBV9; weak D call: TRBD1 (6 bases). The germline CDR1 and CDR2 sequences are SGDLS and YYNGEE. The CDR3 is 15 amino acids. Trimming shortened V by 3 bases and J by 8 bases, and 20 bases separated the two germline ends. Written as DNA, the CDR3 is TGTGCCAGCAGCGCCGGGGGGCAGGCGGGTCTGGGCTACACCTTC. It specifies CASSAGGQAGLGYTF.

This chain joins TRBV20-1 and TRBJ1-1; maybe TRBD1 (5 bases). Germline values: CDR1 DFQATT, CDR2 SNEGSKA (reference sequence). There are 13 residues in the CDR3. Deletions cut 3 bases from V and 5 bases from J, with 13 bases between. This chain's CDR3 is CSASSGSRTEAFF. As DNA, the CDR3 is TGCAGTGCTAGTTCAGGGTCCCGAACTGAAGCTTTCTTT.

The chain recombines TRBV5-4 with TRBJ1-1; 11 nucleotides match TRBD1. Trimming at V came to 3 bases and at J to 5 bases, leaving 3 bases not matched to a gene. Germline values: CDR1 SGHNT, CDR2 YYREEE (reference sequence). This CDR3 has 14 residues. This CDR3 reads CASSSRDRGTEAFF. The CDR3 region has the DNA TGTGCCAGCAGCTCGAGGGACAGGGGGACTGAAGCTTTCTTT.

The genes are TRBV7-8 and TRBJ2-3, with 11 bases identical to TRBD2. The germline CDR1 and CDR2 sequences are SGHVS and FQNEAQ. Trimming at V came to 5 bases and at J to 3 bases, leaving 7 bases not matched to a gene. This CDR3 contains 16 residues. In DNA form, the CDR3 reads TGTGCCAGCAGCCCCCGGCTAGCGGGGGGTACAGATACGCAGTATTTT. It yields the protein CASSPRLAGGTDTQYF.

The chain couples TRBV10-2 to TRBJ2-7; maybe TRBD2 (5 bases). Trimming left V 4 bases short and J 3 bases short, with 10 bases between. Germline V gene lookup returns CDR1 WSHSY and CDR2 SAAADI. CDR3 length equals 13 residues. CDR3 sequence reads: CASSVGGSYEQYF. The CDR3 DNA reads TGCGCCAGCAGTGTTGGAGGAAGCTACGAGCAGTACTTC.

As DNA, the CDR3 is TGCGCCAGCGGCGTGACAGGTAATGAAGCTTTCTTT. Translated, it gives CASGVTGNEAFF. This chain connects TRBV5-1 to TRBJ1-1, with TRBD1 as a possible D gene (6 bases). V was cut by 7 bases and J by 7 bases, with 14 bases left in between. The germline V gene has CDR1 SGHRS and CDR2 YFSETQ. The CDR3 consists of 12 residues.

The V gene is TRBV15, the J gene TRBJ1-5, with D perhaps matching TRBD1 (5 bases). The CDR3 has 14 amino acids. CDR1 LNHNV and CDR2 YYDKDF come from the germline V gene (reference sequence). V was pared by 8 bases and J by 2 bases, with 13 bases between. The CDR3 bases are TGTGCCACCGCCAGGGTCGGAGGCAATCAGCCCCAGCATTTT. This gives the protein CATARVGGNQPQHF. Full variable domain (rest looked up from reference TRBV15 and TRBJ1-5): DAMVIQNPRYQVTQFGKPVTLSCSQTLNHNVMYWYQQKSSQAPKLLFHYYDKDFNNEADTPDNFQSRRPNTSFCFLDIRSPGLGDTAMYLCATARVGGNQPQHFGDGTRLSIL.

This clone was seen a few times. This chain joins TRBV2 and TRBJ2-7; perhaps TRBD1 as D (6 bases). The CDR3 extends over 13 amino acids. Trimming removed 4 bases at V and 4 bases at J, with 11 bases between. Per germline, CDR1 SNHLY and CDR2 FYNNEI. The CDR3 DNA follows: TGTGCCAGCAGTGTGGACAGTTTTTACGAGCAGTACTTC. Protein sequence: CASSVDSFYEQYF.

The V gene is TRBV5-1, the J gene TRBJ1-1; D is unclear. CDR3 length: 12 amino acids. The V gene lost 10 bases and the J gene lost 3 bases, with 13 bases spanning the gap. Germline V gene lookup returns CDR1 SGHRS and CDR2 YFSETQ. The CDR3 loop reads CAELREDTEAFF. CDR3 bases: TGCGCCGAATTGCGGGAGGACACTGAAGCTTTCTTT.

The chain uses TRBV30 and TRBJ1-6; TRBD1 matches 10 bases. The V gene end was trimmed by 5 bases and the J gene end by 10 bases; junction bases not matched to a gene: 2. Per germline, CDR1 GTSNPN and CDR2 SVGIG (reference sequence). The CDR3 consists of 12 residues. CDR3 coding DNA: TGTGCCTGGGGGACAGGGGACTCACCCCTCCACTTT. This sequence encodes CAWGTGDSPLHF.

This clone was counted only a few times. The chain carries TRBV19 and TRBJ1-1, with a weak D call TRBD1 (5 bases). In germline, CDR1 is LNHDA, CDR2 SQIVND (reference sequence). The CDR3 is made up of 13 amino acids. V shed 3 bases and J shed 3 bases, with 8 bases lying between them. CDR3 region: CASSIARDTEAFF. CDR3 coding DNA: TGTGCCAGTAGTATTGCCAGGGACACTGAAGCTTTCTTT.

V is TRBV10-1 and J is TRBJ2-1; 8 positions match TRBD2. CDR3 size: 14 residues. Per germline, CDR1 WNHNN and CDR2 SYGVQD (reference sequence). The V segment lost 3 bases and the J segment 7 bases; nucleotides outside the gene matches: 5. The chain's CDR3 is CASSDSGDLNEQFF. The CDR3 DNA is TGCGCCAGCAGTGATAGCGGGGATTTGAATGAGCAGTTCTTC.

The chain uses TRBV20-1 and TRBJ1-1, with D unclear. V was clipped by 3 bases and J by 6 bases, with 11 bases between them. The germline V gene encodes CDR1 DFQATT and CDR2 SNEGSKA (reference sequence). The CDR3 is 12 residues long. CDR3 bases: TGCAGTGCTAGTCCGTGGAGGGCTGAAGCTTTCTTT. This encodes CSASPWRAEAFF.

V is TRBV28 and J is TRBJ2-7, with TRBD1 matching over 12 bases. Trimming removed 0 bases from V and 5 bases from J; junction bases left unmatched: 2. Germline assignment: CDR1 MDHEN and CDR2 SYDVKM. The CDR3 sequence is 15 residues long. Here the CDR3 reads CASSLWGQGANEQYF. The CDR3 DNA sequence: TGTGCCAGCAGTTTATGGGGACAGGGGGCGAACGAGCAGTACTTC.

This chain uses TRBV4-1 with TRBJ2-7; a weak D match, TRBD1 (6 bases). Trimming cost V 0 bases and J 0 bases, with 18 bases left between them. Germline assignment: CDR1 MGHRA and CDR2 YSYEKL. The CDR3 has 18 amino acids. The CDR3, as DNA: TGCGCCAGCAGCCAAGATCATTTGAGGGACACTAGCTCCTACGAGCAGTACTTC. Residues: CASSQDHLRDTSSYEQYF.

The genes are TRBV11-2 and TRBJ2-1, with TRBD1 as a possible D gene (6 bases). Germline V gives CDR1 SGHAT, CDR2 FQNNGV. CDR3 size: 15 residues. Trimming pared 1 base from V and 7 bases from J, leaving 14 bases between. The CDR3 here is CASSLGTERVNEQFF. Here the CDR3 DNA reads TGTGCCAGCAGCTTAGGGACAGAGCGTGTAAATGAGCAGTTCTTC.

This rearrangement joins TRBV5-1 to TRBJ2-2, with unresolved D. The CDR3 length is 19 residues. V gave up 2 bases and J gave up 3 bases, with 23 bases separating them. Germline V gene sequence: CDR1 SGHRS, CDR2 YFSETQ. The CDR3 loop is CASSFLIPGSRAYTGELFF. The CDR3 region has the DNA TGCGCCAGCAGCTTCCTAATCCCCGGATCACGAGCTTACACCGGGGAGCTGTTTTTT.

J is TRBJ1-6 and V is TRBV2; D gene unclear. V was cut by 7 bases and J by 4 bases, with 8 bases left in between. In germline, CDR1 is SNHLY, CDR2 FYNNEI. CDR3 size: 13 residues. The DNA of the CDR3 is TGTGCCAGCACGCAGTCGTATAATTCACCCCTCCACTTT. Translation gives CASTQSYNSPLHF.

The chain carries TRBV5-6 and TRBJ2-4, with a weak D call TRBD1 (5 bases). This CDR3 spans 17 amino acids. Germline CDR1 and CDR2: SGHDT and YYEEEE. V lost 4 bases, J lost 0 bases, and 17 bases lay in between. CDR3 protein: CASSGAGSLLAKNIQYF. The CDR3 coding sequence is TGTGCCAGCAGCGGAGCAGGGTCTCTCCTAGCCAAAAACATTCAGTACTTC.